Below, 21 T cell receptor beta chains from the same sample are listed, as sequenced in a study of T cells in Graves' hyperthyroidism and ophthalmopathy. It was RNA transcripts that yielded the amplified TCR beta CDR3 regions. Primed by the HTBI set, a first-round RT-PCR was run on the TCR CDR3. TCRdb reanalysed the multiplex PCR reads using MiXCR and keeps one entry per CDR3 protein. This table holds about 360,000 distinct CDR3 sequences, roughly 14% found once. Specimen: blood. Source of these receptors: a man between 25 and 39 years old with Graves' hyperthyroidism that later progressed to Graves' ophthalmopathy.

This clonotype appeared many times. Mismatch with germline at one junction end may stem from a read error. The J gene is TRBJ1-2, the V gene TRBV6-1, with no clear D. The germline V gene has CDR1 MNHNS and CDR2 SASEGT. The CDR3 is 15 amino acids. CDR3 DNA: TGTGCCAACAGTGAAAATGCGTTCGGTGGCTATGGCTACACCTTC. The encoded protein is CANSENAFGGYGYTF.

This clonotype has ten or more counts. The CDR3 DNA reads as TGTGCCAGCAGCTTAGCCTTCTTGGACGGGAATGGCTACACCTTC. Its protein is CASSLAFLDGNGYTF. The genes are TRBV11-3 and TRBJ1-2; no reliable D call. The CDR3 totals 15 residues. The germline gives CDR1 SGHNT, CDR2 YENEEA. Trimming took off 1 base at V and 6 bases at J, with 15 bases between the two ends.

This clonotype came up once. V usage is TRBV5-5 and J usage is TRBJ1-1; possible D gene TRBD1, 5 bases. CDR3 length: 14 amino acids. Germline V gene lookup returns CDR1 SGHKS and CDR2 YYEKEE (reference sequence). V was cut by 4 bases and J by 6 bases, with 16 bases left in between. CDR3 bases: TGTGCCAGCAGCGAGGGCATTCGGGACGCTGAAGCTTTCTTT. It specifies CASSEGIRDAEAFF.

The chain uses TRBV6-1 and TRBJ2-1; 11 bases are shared with TRBD2. This CDR3 is 14 amino acids long. Germline CDR1 MNHNS, CDR2 SASEGT. Trimming removed 7 bases from V and 8 bases from J; junction bases left unmatched: 7. Written as DNA, the CDR3 is TGTGCCAGCACCATAGGACTAGCGGGCCATGAGCAGTTCTTC. Its translation is CASTIGLAGHEQFF.

This clonotype has only a few counts. V and J are TRBV3-1 and TRBJ1-2; D is uncertain. Germline CDR1 and CDR2: LGHDT and YNNKEL (reference sequence). The CDR3 contains 13 residues. Trimming left V 0 bases short and J 7 bases short, with 9 bases between. The CDR3 loop is CASSQDTGSGYTF. The CDR3 DNA sequence: TGTGCCAGCAGCCAAGATACCGGGTCTGGCTACACCTTC. Full variable domain (remainder filled in from reference TRBV3-1 and TRBJ1-2): DTAVSQTPKYLVTQMGNDKSIKCEQNLGHDTMYWYKQDSKKFLKIMFSYNNKELIINETVPNRFSPKSPDKAHLNLHINSLELGDSAVYFCASSQDTGSGYTFGSGTRLTVV.

This clonotype showed up many times. CDR3 region: CASSGGTGRQETQYF. The CDR3 DNA reads as TGTGCCAGCAGCGGAGGGACAGGCAGACAAGAGACCCAGTACTTC. This sequence joins TRBV11-2 and TRBJ2-5, with TRBD1 matching 8 bases. The germline CDR1 and CDR2 sequences are SGHAT and FQNNGV. The CDR3 consists of 15 residues. V lost 5 bases to trimming and J lost 2 bases; unmatched junction nucleotides: 7.

There are many counts of this clonotype. The J gene is TRBJ2-3, the V gene TRBV7-8, with D perhaps TRBD1 or TRBD2 (6 bases each). There are 15 residues in the CDR3. With 2 bases removed from V and 0 bases from J, the gap between germline ends came to 9 bases. The germline V gene encodes CDR1 SGHVS and CDR2 FQNEAQ. CDR3 DNA: TGTGCCAGCAGCTTAACAGGGACTAGCACAGATACGCAGTATTTT. Translated: CASSLTGTSTDTQYF.

This clonotype came up a few times. The rearrangement joins TRBV20-1 to TRBJ1-5; 10 nucleotides line up with TRBD1. The CDR3 runs 14 residues. Looked up from germline, CDR1 is DFQATT and CDR2 is SNEGSKA (reference sequence). V shed 5 bases and J 5 bases; nucleotides not matched to a gene: 6. In DNA, the CDR3 is TGCAGTGCTGGATTGACAGGGGGCTATCAGCCCCAGCATTTT. Its protein is CSAGLTGGYQPQHF.

This clonotype occurred many times. The rearrangement joins TRBV5-1 to TRBJ2-7; D perhaps matches TRBD2 (6 bases). CDR1 and CDR2 from the germline V gene are SGHRS and YFSETQ. The CDR3 runs 15 residues. With 0 bases removed from V and 5 bases from J, the gap between germline ends came to 15 bases. DNA for the CDR3: TGCGCCAGCAGCTTGGAGGCAGGTGGCGGGGACGAGCAGTACTTC. Translating gives CASSLEAGGGDEQYF.

There are a few counts of this clonotype. The rearrangement uses TRBV28 and TRBJ1-2, with D unresolved. Germline lookup yields CDR1 MDHEN and CDR2 SYDVKM. The CDR3 extends over 11 amino acids. V was pared by 8 bases and J by 3 bases, with 7 bases between. In nucleotides, the CDR3 is TGTGCCAGCGCAGGCTACTATGGCTACACCTTC. Its translation is CASAGYYGYTF.

This clonotype has at least ten counts. The chain links TRBV20-1 to TRBJ2-7; possibly TRBD1 for D (5 bases). Germline CDR1 is DFQATT and CDR2 is SNEGSKA (reference sequence). V lost 6 bases, J lost 10 bases, and 19 bases lay in between. The CDR3 sequence is 12 residues long. The CDR3 coding sequence is TGCAGTGCCCTGGGGCGGCGGAGCGAACAGTACTTC. As protein: CSALGRRSEQYF.

This clonotype was counted at least ten times. The V call is TRBV30, the J call TRBJ1-1, with D uncertain. Germline V gene lookup returns CDR1 GTSNPN and CDR2 SVGIG (reference sequence). The V end lost 3 bases, the J end lost 1 base, and 9 bases lay between the germline ends. The CDR3 loop spans 13 amino acids. This CDR3 is CAWRPSGNTEAFF. The CDR3 DNA reads TGTGCCTGGAGACCGAGTGGGAACACTGAAGCTTTCTTT.

A few counts support this clonotype. The V call is TRBV4-1, the J call TRBJ1-5, with TRBD1 matching over 7 bases. This CDR3 has 16 amino acids. V shed 2 bases and J 4 bases; nucleotides not matched to a gene: 8. Germline CDR1 is MGHRA and CDR2 is YSYEKL. The CDR3 nucleotides read TGCGCCAGCAGCCAACTAGTGACAGGGCAGAATCAGCCCCAGCATTTT. This gives the protein CASSQLVTGQNQPQHF.

This clonotype has at least ten counts. The V call is TRBV5-1, the J call TRBJ2-7; D not certain. Germline V lookup: CDR1 SGHRS, CDR2 YFSETQ. The CDR3 length is 15 residues. The V and J ends lost 4 bases and 5 bases respectively, with 19 bases between them. The DNA for the CDR3 is TGCGCCAGCAGCCCAGGACCAAGAGATTGGGACGAGCAGTACTTC. Residues: CASSPGPRDWDEQYF.

This clonotype showed up many times. In nucleotides, the CDR3 is TGTGCCAGCGGTCGGACAGGGGACAATGAGCAGTTCTTC. Protein product: CASGRTGDNEQFF. V usage is TRBV6-1 and J usage is TRBJ2-1, with 9 bases that match TRBD1. The V gene's germline CDR1 is MNHNS and CDR2 SASEGT. CDR3 length equals 13 residues. The V gene end was trimmed by 8 bases and the J gene end by 5 bases; junction bases not matched to a gene: 4.

The chain employs TRBV3-1 and TRBJ2-5; no firm D call. Trimming shortened V by 1 base and J by 3 bases, and 6 bases separated the two germline ends. The CDR3 covers 13 residues. Germline V gives CDR1 LGHDT, CDR2 YNNKEL (reference sequence). CDR3 sequence: CASSQGPEETQYF. The CDR3 DNA follows: TGTGCCAGCAGCCAAGGGCCAGAAGAGACCCAGTACTTC.

This clonotype was counted ten times or more. The J gene is TRBJ1-3, the V gene TRBV11-2, with D hard to call. The CDR3 spans 15 residues. The ends were cut back, 6 bases at V and 1 base at J, with 13 bases in the middle. Germline V gives CDR1 SGHAT, CDR2 FQNNGV. The CDR3 reads CASSIGMASGNTIYF. CDR3 nucleotides: TGTGCCAGCAGTATAGGGATGGCTTCTGGAAACACCATATATTTT.

A few counts support this clonotype. Being one base from a much bigger clone, this may be a read error. The chain is built from TRBV20-1 and TRBJ2-1; D uncertain. This CDR3 is built from 13 residues. V was pared by 7 bases and J by 6 bases, with 16 bases between. The germline CDR1 and CDR2 sequences are DFQATT and SNEGSKA (reference sequence). CDR3 loop: CSVPSVGRNEQFF. The DNA for the CDR3 is TGCAGTGTTCCTTCCGTAGGGCGCAATGAGCAGTTCTTC.

CDR3 sequence reads: CTARHPDETQYF. The DNA for the CDR3 is TGCACCGCTAGACACCCCGATGAGACCCAGTACTTC. The genes are TRBV20-1 and TRBJ2-5; D gene unclear. From germline, CDR1 is DFQATT and CDR2 SNEGSKA (reference sequence). The CDR3 consists of 12 residues.

V usage is TRBV6-2 or TRBV6-3 and J usage is TRBJ2-3; D perhaps matches TRBD2 (6 bases). V was shortened by 7 bases and J by 6 bases, with 14 bases between the two germline ends. This CDR3 is built from 13 residues. Germline V gene data show CDR1 as MNHEY and CDR2 as SVGEGT. The CDR3 loop is CASNDPSGDTQYF. CDR3 coding DNA: TGTGCCAGCAACGACCCGAGCGGGGATACGCAGTATTTT.

The sample holds many counts of this clonotype. This sequence joins TRBV2 and TRBJ2-3; the match to TRBD1 covers 9 bases. Germline CDR1 reads SNHLY; CDR2 reads FYNNEI. The V and J ends lost 1 base and 3 bases, in that order; junction bases with no gene match: 14. This CDR3 spans 19 amino acids. In DNA form, the CDR3 reads TGTGCCAGCAGTGAAGTGTTTTCGTTCGGACAGGGGCCGACAGATACGCAGTATTTT. It codes for CASSEVFSFGQGPTDTQYF.